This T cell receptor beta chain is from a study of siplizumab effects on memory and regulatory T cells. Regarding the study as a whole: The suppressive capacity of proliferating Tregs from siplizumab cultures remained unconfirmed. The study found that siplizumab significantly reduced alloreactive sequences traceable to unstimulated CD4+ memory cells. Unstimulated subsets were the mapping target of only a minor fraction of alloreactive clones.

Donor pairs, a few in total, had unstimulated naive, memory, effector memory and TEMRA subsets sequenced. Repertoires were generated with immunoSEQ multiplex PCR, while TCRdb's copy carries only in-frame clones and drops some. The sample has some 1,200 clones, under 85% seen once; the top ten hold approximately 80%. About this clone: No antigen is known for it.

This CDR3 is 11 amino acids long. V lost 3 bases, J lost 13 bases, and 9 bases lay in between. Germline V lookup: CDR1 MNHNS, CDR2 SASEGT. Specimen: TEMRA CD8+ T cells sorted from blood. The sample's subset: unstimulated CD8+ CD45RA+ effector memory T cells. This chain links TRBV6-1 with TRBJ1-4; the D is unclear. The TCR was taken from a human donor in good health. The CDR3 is CASSDGWRLFF. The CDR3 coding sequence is TGTGCCAGCAGTGATGGGTGGAGACTGTTTTTT.